This T cell receptor (beta chain) was documented in a study of beta chain features in type 1 diabetes. CDR3 length: 16 amino acids. The ends lost 5 bases at V and 5 bases at J; junction bases unmatched: 11. In germline, CDR1 is SGHTA, CDR2 FQGNSA. Study findings and constraints: TCRB CDR3s were moderately but significantly shorter in Type 1 diabetes patients in all four CD4+ subsets. VDJ junctions from type 1 diabetes patients carried fewer insertions and larger deletions.

Concerning this clone: Antigen: not known.

cDNA synthesis used the whole RNA isolate, giving expressed TCRB sequences. Clones were sequenced by immunoSEQ multiplex PCR, and TCRdb holds only the in-frame ones, with some missing. The top ten clones hold just under 0.04% of a sample with hundreds of thousands of clones, over 12% of them seen once. The sample consisted of naive CD4+ T cells from blood. The origin of this receptor is a man younger than 35 with type 1 diabetes. The V gene is TRBV7-2, the J gene TRBJ2-1; 8 bases fit TRBD2. This chain's CDR3 is CASSPSGSGGNNEQFF. DNA of the CDR3: TGTGCCAGCAGCCCTTCAGGCAGCGGGGGAAACAATGAGCAGTTCTTC.